This T cell receptor (beta chain) was documented in a study of breast tumors, draining lymph nodes, adjacent tissues. Samples came from axillary lymph nodes draining the breast cancer. In TCRdb, the multiplex PCR reads were re-called with MiXCR into one record per CDR3 protein. This sample has around 290,000 distinct CDR3 sequences, with 30% found just once. This clonotype has a count of ten or more. Its antigen is as yet unknown. The CDR3 is 16 amino acids. From germline, CDR1 is SEHNR and CDR2 FQNEAQ (reference sequence). With V trimmed by 4 bases and J by 7 bases, 10 bases remained unmatched. Regarding the study as a whole: That most tumor T cells come from lymph nodes remained unproven. Tumor and nontumor repertoires were significantly more similar in luminal-like than in basal-like breast cancer.

The TCR sequence derives from a female donor with breast cancer. Some clones in this sample may be carry-over from other donors' samples. The specimen sequenced was axillary lymph node tissue. This chain links TRBV7-9 with TRBJ2-5; 12 bases are shared with TRBD2. CDR3 amino acids: CASSSRTSGEERTQYF. The CDR3 DNA is TGTGCCAGCAGCTCACGGACTAGCGGGGAGGAGCGGACCCAGTACTTC.